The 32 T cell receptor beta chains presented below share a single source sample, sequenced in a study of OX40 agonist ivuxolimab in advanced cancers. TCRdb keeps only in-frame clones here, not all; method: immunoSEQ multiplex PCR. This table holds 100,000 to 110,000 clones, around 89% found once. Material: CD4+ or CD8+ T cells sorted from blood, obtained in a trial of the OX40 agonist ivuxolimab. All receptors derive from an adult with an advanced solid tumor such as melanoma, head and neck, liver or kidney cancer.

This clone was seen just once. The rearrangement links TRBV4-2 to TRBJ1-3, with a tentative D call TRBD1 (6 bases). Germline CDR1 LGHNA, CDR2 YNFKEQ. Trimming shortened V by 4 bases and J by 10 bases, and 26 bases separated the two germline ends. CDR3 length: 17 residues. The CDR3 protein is CASSRTSTGQSQGTIYF. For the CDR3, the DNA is TGTGCCAGCAGCCGAACCTCGACAGGACAGTCCCAGGGAACCATATATTTT.

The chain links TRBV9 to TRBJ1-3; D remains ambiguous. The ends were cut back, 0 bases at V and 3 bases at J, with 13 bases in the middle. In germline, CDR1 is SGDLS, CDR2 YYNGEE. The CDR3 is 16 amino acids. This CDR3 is CASSVDITGFGNTIYF. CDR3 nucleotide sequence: TGTGCCAGCAGCGTAGATATAACCGGGTTTGGAAACACCATATATTTT. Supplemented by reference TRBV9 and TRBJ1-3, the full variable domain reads DSGVTQTPKHLITATGQRVTLRCSPRSGDLSVYWYQQSLDQGLQFLIQYYNGEERAKGNILERFSAQQFPDLHSELNLSSLELGDSALYFCASSVDITGFGNTIYFGEGSWLTVV.

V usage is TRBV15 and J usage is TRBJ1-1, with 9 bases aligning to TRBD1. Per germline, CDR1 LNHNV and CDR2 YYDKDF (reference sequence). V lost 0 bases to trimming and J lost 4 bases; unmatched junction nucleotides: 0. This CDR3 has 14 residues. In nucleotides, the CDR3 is TGTGCCACCAGCAGAGAGACAGGGGGCACTGAAGCTTTCTTT. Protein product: CATSRETGGTEAFF.

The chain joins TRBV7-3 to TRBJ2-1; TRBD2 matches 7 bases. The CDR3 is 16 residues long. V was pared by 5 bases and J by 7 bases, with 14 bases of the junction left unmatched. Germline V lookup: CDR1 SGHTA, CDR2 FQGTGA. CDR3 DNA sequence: TGTGCCAGCAGCCCGCAGCGGGAACCCCTTTGGAATGAGCAGTTCTTC. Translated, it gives CASSPQREPLWNEQFF.

CDR3 in amino acids: CASSPGQGWVEQYF. The CDR3 region has the DNA TGTGCCAGCAGTCCTGGACAGGGGTGGGTCGAGCAGTACTTC. The rearrangement joins TRBV6-5 to TRBJ2-7, with TRBD1 matching 9 bases. V gave up 5 bases and J gave up 6 bases; unmatched junction bases: 8. Germline CDR1 reads MNHEY; CDR2 reads SVGAGI. The CDR3 is made up of 14 amino acids.

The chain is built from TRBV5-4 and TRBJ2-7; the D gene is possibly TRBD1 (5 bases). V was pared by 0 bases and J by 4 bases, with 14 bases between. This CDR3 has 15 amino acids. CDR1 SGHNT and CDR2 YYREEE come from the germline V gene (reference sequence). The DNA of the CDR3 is TGTGCCAGCAGCTTGGTTGGCCCTTCAGGGTACGAGCAGTACTTC. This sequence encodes CASSLVGPSGYEQYF. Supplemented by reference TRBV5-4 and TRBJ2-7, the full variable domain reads ETGVTQSPTHLIKTRGQQVTLRCSSQSGHNTVSWYQQALGQGPQFIFQYYREEENGRGNFPPRFSGLQFPNYSSELNVNALELDDSALYLCASSLVGPSGYEQYFGPGTRLTVT.

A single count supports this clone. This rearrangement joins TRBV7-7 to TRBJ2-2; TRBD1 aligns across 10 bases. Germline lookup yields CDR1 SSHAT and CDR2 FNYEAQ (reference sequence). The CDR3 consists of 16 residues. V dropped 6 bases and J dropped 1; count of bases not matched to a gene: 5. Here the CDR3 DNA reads TGTGCCAGCAGTTCCGGGACAGGGGTGAACACCGGGGAGCTGTTTTTT. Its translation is CASSSGTGVNTGELFF.

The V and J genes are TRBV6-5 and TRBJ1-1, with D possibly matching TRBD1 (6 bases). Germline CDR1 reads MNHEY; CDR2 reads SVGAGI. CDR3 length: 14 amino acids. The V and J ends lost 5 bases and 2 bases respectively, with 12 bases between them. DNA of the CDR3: TGTGCCAGCAGTCTCAGGGGTTATAACACTGAAGCTTTCTTT. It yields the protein CASSLRGYNTEAFF.

CDR3 DNA: TGCGCCAGCCATACGCAGGGGCCTGGAAACACCATATATTTT. This translates into CASHTQGPGNTIYF. The genes are TRBV5-1 and TRBJ1-3; perhaps TRBD1 as D (6 bases). Germline V gene data show CDR1 as SGHRS and CDR2 as YFSETQ. CDR3 length equals 14 residues. V dropped 7 bases and J dropped 2 bases, with 13 bases sitting between them. The complete variable domain, with remaining parts taken from reference TRBV5-1 and TRBJ1-3, reads KAGVTQTPRYLIKTRGQQVTLSCSPISGHRSVSWYQQTPGQGLQFLFEYFSETQRNKGNFPGRFSGRQFSNSRSEMNVSTLELGDSALYLCASHTQGPGNTIYFGEGSWLTVV.

CDR3 sequence reads: CASNFRFPTDTQYF. The CDR3 DNA sequence: TGTGCCAGCAATTTTAGATTCCCAACAGATACGCAGTATTTT. The V gene is TRBV28, the J gene TRBJ2-3; no clear D. The V end lost 7 bases, the J end lost 3 bases, and 14 bases lay between the germline ends. Germline V lookup: CDR1 MDHEN, CDR2 SYDVKM. The CDR3 has 14 residues.

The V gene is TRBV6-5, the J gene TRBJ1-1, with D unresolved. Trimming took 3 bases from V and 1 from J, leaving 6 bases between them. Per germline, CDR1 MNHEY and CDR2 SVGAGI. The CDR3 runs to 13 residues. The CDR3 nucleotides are TGTGCCAGCAGTTATACCAGGAACACTGAAGCTTTCTTT. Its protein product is CASSYTRNTEAFF.

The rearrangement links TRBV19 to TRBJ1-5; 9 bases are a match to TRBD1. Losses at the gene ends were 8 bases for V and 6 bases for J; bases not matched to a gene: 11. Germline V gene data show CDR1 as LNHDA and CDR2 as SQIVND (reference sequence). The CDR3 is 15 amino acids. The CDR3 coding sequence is TGTGCCAGTGGGACCCGGGACAGGGAGGTTCAGCCCCAGCATTTT. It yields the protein CASGTRDREVQPQHF.

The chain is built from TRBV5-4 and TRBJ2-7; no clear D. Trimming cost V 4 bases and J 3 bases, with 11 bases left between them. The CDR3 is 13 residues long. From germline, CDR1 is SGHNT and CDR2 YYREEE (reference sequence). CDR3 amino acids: CASSRPSSYEQYF. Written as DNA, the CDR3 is TGTGCCAGCAGCCGACCCTCCAGCTACGAGCAGTACTTC. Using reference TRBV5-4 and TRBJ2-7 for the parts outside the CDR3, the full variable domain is ETGVTQSPTHLIKTRGQQVTLRCSSQSGHNTVSWYQQALGQGPQFIFQYYREEENGRGNFPPRFSGLQFPNYSSELNVNALELDDSALYLCASSRPSSYEQYFGPGTRLTVT.

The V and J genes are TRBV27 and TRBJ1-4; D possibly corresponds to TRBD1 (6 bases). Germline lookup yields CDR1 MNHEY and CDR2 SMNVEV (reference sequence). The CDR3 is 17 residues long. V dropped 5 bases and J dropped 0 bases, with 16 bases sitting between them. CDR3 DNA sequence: TGTGCCAGCAGTCGTAGCAGGGGCGTTACAACTAATGAAAAACTGTTTTTT. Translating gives CASSRSRGVTTNEKLFF.

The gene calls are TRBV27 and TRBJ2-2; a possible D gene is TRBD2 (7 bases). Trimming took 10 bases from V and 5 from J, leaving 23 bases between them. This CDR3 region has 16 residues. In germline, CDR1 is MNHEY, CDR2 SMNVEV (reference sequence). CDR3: CATRGMGGKGTGELFF. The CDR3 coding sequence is TGTGCCACCAGGGGAATGGGAGGGAAGGGTACCGGGGAGCTGTTTTTT.

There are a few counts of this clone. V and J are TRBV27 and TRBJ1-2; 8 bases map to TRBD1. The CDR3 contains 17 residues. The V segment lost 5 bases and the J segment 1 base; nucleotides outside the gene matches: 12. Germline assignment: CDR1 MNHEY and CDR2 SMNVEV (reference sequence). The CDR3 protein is CASSGRTGKDRNYGYTF. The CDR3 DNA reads TGTGCCAGCAGTGGTCGGACAGGGAAGGATCGTAACTATGGCTACACCTTC.

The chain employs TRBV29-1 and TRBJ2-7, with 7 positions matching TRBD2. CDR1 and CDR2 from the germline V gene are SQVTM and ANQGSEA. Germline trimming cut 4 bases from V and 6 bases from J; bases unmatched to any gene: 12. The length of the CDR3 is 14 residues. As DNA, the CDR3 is TGCAGCGTTGGACGGCCCGGACTAGTTGGCGAGCAGTACTTC. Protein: CSVGRPGLVGEQYF.

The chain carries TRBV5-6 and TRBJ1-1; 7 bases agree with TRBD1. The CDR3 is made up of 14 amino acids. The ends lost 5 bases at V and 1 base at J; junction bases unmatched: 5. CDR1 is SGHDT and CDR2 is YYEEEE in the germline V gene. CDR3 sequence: CASSLQGTNTEAFF. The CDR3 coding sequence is TGTGCCAGCAGTTTACAGGGGACGAACACTGAAGCTTTCTTT.

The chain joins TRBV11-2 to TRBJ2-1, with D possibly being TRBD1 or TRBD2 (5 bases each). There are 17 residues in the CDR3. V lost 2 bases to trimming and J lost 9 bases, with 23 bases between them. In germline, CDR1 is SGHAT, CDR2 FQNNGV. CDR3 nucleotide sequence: TGTGCCAGCAGCTTAAATCCGTCCCCGGGACCCCAGGGTGAGCAGTTCTTC. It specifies CASSLNPSPGPQGEQFF.

The CDR3 region is CASSPRSQGISSTDTQYF. CDR3 DNA: TGTGCCAGCTCACCAAGGTCCCAGGGGATCTCTAGCACAGATACGCAGTATTTT. The chain links TRBV18 to TRBJ2-3, with D tentatively TRBD1 (6 bases). CDR3 length: 18 amino acids. V shed 2 bases and J shed 0 bases, with 18 bases lying between them. Germline V gene sequence: CDR1 KGHSH, CDR2 LQKENI. Variable domain in full (rest from reference TRBV18 and TRBJ2-3): NAGVMQNPRHLVRRRGQEARLRCSPMKGHSHVYWYRQLPEEGLKFMVYLQKENIIDESGMPKERFSAEFPKEGPSILRIQQVVRGDSAAYFCASSPRSQGISSTDTQYFGPGTRLTVL.

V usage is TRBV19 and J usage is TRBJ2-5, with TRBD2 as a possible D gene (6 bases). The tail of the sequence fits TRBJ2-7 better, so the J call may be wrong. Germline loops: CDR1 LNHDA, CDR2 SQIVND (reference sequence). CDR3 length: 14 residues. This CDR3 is CASRFGTDYAEQYF. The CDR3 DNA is TGTGCCAGTCGGTTCGGGACGGACTACGCCGAGCAGTACTTC.

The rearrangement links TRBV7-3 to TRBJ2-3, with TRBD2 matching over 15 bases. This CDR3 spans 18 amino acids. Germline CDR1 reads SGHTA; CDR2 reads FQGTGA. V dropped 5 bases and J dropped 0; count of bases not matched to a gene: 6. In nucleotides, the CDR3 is TGTGCCAGCAGCCCCGGACTAGCGGGAGGGACTAGCACAGATACGCAGTATTTT. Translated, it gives CASSPGLAGGTSTDTQYF.

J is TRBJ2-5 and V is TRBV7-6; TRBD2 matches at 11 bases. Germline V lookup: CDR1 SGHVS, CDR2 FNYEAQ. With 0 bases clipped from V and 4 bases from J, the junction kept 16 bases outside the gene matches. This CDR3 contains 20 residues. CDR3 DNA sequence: TGTGCCAGCAGCTTAGCCGGGACTAGCGGCGACCACCAGCTCGCAGAGACCCAGTACTTC. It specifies CASSLAGTSGDHQLAETQYF.

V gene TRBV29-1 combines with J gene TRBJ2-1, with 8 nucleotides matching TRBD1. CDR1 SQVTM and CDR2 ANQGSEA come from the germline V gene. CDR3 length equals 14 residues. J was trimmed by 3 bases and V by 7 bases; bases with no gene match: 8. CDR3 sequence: CSALGGQGYNEQFF. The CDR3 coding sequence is TGCAGCGCCCTCGGAGGACAGGGCTACAATGAGCAGTTCTTC.

Here the CDR3 DNA reads TGTGCCAGCTCGGACAGGGGGCTTACTGGCTACACCTTC. Protein sequence: CASSDRGLTGYTF. The chain recombines TRBV6-5 with TRBJ1-2; 11 bases match TRBD1. The CDR3 runs 13 residues. The germline gives CDR1 MNHEY, CDR2 SVGAGI. J lost 7 bases, V lost 8 bases, and 6 bases had no gene match.

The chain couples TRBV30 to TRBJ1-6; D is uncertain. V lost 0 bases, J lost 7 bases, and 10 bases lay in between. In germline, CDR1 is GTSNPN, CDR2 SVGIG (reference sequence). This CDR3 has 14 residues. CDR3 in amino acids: CAWSVNRGNSPLHF. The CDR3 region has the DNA TGTGCCTGGAGTGTAAACCGAGGGAATTCACCCCTCCACTTT.

The CDR3 spells CSAPRANVLTF. CDR3 DNA: TGCAGTGCCCCAAGGGCCAACGTCCTGACTTTC. The chain joins TRBV20-1 to TRBJ2-6; the D is unclear. Looked up from germline, CDR1 is DFQATT and CDR2 is SNEGSKA (reference sequence). CDR3 length: 11 residues. The ends were cut back, 6 bases at V and 5 bases at J, with 5 bases in the middle.

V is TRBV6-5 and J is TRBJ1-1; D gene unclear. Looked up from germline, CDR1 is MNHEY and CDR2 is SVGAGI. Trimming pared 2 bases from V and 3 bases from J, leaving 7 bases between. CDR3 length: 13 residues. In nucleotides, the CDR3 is TGTGCCAGCAGTTACCGACGGGACACTGAAGCTTTCTTT. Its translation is CASSYRRDTEAFF.

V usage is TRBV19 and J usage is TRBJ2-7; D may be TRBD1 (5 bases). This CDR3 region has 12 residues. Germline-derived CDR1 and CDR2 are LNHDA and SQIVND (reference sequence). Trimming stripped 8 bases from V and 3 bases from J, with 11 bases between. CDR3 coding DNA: TGTGCCAGTTCAGGGTTCAACTACGAGCAGTACTTC. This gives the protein CASSGFNYEQYF.

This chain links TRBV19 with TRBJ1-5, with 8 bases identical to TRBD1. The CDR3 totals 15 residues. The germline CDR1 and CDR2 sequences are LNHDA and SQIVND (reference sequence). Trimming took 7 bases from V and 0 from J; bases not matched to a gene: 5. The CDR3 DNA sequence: TGTGCCAGTACCGCGACAGGGGTTAGCAATCAGCCCCAGCATTTT. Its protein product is CASTATGVSNQPQHF.

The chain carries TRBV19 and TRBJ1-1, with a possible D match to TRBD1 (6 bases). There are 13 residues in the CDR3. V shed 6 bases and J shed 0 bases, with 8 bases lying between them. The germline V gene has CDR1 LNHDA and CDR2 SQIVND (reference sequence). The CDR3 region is CASSDRLNTEAFF. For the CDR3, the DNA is TGTGCCAGTAGCGACAGGCTGAACACTGAAGCTTTCTTT. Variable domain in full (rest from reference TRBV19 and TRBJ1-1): DGGITQSPKYLFRKEGQNVTLSCEQNLNHDAMYWYRQDPGQGLRLIYYSQIVNDFQKGDIAEGYSVSREKKESFPLTVTSAQKNPTAFYLCASSDRLNTEAFFGQGTRLTVV.

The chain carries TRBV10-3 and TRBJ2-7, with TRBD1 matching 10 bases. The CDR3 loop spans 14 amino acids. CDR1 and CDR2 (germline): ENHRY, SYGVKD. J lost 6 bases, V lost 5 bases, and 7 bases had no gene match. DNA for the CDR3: TGTGCCATCAGTCCCGGGACAGGGGAGATCGAGCAGTACTTC. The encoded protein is CAISPGTGEIEQYF.